Listed here are 31 T cell receptor beta chains from one sample, sequenced in a study of blood T cell repertoires in COVID-19. Here immunoSEQ multiplex PCR was the method, and the copy in TCRdb shows in-frame clones only, minus some. The sample consists of around 180,000 clones, more than 85% of them appearing once. Material: peripheral blood. These receptors were obtained from a woman aged 25-40 years with active or convalescent COVID-19.

Ten or more counts support this clone. The rearrangement links TRBV21-1 to TRBJ1-4; the table assigns TRBD1, which was not confirmed against the DNA. TRBV21-1 has pseudogene status. The CDR3 runs to 15 residues. As DNA, the CDR3 is TGTGCCAGCAGCAAAGACAAAGCAACTAATGAAAAACTGTTTTTT. This sequence encodes CASSKDKATNEKLFF.

This clone was detected only a few times. The genes are TRBV4-1 and TRBJ2-1; 8 bases align to TRBD1. The CDR3 has 16 amino acids. Germline assignment: CDR1 MGHRA and CDR2 YSYEKL. The V segment lost 0 bases and the J segment 7 bases; nucleotides outside the gene matches: 8. The CDR3 DNA is TGCGCCAGCAGCCAAGATGGCACAGGGGGAGGTAATGAGCAGTTCTTC. It codes for CASSQDGTGGGNEQFF.

V and J are TRBV15 and TRBJ2-1; perhaps TRBD1 as D (5 bases). There are 13 residues in the CDR3. Between the trimmed V and J ends, which lost 4 bases and 9 bases, there was a span of 13 bases. Per the germline V gene, CDR1 is LNHNV and CDR2 is YYDKDF (reference sequence). The chain's CDR3 is CATSNISQGEQFF. CDR3 DNA: TGTGCCACCAGCAATATCTCCCAGGGTGAGCAGTTCTTC.

This chain connects TRBV2 to TRBJ1-2; possibly TRBD1 for D (5 bases). Germline V CDR1 and CDR2: SNHLY, FYNNEI. Trimming took off 1 base at V and 6 bases at J, with 6 bases between the two ends. CDR3 length: 12 amino acids. Here the CDR3 reads CASSEGGDGYTF. The CDR3, as DNA: TGTGCCAGCAGTGAAGGGGGGGATGGCTACACCTTC.

J is TRBJ1-6 and V is TRBV9; perhaps TRBD1 as D (6 bases). The CDR3 spans 15 residues. Looked up from germline, CDR1 is SGDLS and CDR2 is YYNGEE. The germline V and J ends were trimmed by 10 bases and 6 bases, with 20 bases remaining between them. The CDR3, as DNA: TGTGCCTCGAGCGGGGGGCCTGGGGGTAATTCACCCCTCCACTTT. It translates to CASSGGPGGNSPLHF.

The chain's CDR3 is CASSSGHRYTEAFF. CDR3 nucleotide sequence: TGTGCCAGCAGCTCGGGACACCGCTACACTGAAGCTTTCTTT. The rearrangement uses TRBV11-2 and TRBJ1-1; weak D call: TRBD1 (6 bases). Germline V gene data show CDR1 as SGHAT and CDR2 as FQNNGV. Deletions cut 4 bases from V and 3 bases from J, with 12 bases between. The CDR3 contains 14 residues.

This rearrangement joins TRBV5-1 to TRBJ2-6; 10 positions agree with TRBD1. CDR3 length: 17 amino acids. In germline, CDR1 is SGHRS, CDR2 YFSETQ. J lost 1 base, V lost 6 bases, and 7 bases had no gene match. The CDR3: CASKRQGASSGANVLTF. The CDR3 coding sequence is TGCGCCAGCAAGAGACAGGGGGCGAGTTCTGGGGCCAACGTCCTGACTTTC.

V gene TRBV13 combines with J gene TRBJ2-3; the D gene is possibly TRBD1 (5 bases). CDR1 is PRHDT and CDR2 is FYEKMQ in the germline V gene (reference sequence). The CDR3 is made up of 13 amino acids. V lost 2 bases to trimming and J lost 4 bases, with 7 bases between them. For the CDR3, the DNA is TGTGCCAGCAGCTTAAGGGGTTCAGATACGCAGTATTTT. This translates into CASSLRGSDTQYF.

The V and J genes are TRBV5-4 and TRBJ1-2, with a possible D match to TRBD1 (5 bases). The CDR3 consists of 13 residues. The V end lost 5 bases, the J end lost 4 bases, and 12 bases lay between the germline ends. CDR1 and CDR2 (germline): SGHNT, YYREEE (reference sequence). DNA of the CDR3: TGTGCCAGCAGAAAGACAGAGAGCTATGGCTACACCTTC. Amino acid sequence: CASRKTESYGYTF.

CDR3 sequence reads: CASSTTGTGVNTEAFF. CDR3 coding DNA: TGTGCCAGTAGCACCACCGGGACAGGGGTGAACACTGAAGCTTTCTTT. This chain joins TRBV19 and TRBJ1-1, with 10 bases fitting TRBD1. Germline CDR1 reads LNHDA; CDR2 reads SQIVND (reference sequence). With 6 bases clipped from V and 0 bases from J, the junction kept 7 bases outside the gene matches. The CDR3 is 16 amino acids.

The rearrangement links TRBV29-1 to TRBJ1-2; D not certain. With 3 bases removed from V and 4 bases from J, the gap between germline ends came to 9 bases. This CDR3 is 12 amino acids long. Per the germline V gene, CDR1 is SQVTM and CDR2 is ANQGSEA. CDR3 bases: TGCAGCGTTGAGTACGGCGGCTATGGCTACACCTTC. Residues: CSVEYGGYGYTF. The full variable domain, its missing parts supplied by reference TRBV29-1 and TRBJ1-2, is SAVISQKPSRDICQRGTSLTIQCQVDSQVTMMFWYRQQPGQSLTLIATANQGSEATYESGFVIDKFPISRPNLTFSTLTVSNMSPEDSSIYLCSVEYGGYGYTFGSGTRLTVV.

This clone was counted at least ten times. The CDR3 sequence: CAWRSDVLNPEEMNTEAFF. The CDR3 nucleotides read TGTGCCTGGAGGTCGGATGTACTAAACCCCGAAGAGATGAACACTGAAGCTTTCTTT. The chain links TRBV30 to TRBJ1-1, with D unclear. Trimming pared 3 bases from V and 0 bases from J, leaving 26 bases between. Per the germline V gene, CDR1 is GTSNPN and CDR2 is SVGIG (reference sequence). The CDR3 totals 19 residues.

The chain joins TRBV9 to TRBJ2-1; 9 bases fit TRBD2. The trim removed 0 bases at V and 3 bases at J, leaving 4 bases unmatched. The CDR3 length is 16 residues. The germline CDR1 and CDR2 sequences are SGDLS and YYNGEE. The CDR3 here is CASSVGGGRGYNEQFF. The CDR3 DNA is TGTGCCAGCAGCGTAGGGGGCGGGAGGGGCTACAATGAGCAGTTCTTC. Full variable domain (remainder filled in from reference TRBV9 and TRBJ2-1): DSGVTQTPKHLITATGQRVTLRCSPRSGDLSVYWYQQSLDQGLQFLIQYYNGEERAKGNILERFSAQQFPDLHSELNLSSLELGDSALYFCASSVGGGRGYNEQFFGPGTRLTVL.

The V and J genes are TRBV6-5 and TRBJ2-7, with D possibly matching TRBD1 (5 bases). The V end was cut by 10 bases, the J end by 4 bases, with 14 bases between. This CDR3 region has 12 residues. Per germline, CDR1 MNHEY and CDR2 SVGAGI. The CDR3 sequence: CATQGQAYEQYF. CDR3 coding DNA: TGTGCCACCCAGGGCCAAGCATACGAGCAGTACTTC.

The chain joins TRBV18 to TRBJ1-1; D might be TRBD1 (5 bases). CDR1 KGHSH and CDR2 LQKENI come from the germline V gene. The CDR3 totals 16 residues. Between the trimmed V and J ends, which lost 5 bases and 5 bases, there was a span of 21 bases. CDR3 sequence: CASSGIEGALGTEAFF. The CDR3 DNA is TGTGCCAGCTCAGGCATCGAAGGGGCCCTGGGGACTGAAGCTTTCTTT.

This clone has only one observation. V is TRBV5-1 and J is TRBJ2-2; TRBD2 aligns across 11 bases. The CDR3 is 16 residues long. CDR1 is SGHRS, CDR2 YFSETQ, per germline. With 3 bases clipped from V and 8 bases from J, the junction kept 9 bases outside the gene matches. CDR3 sequence: CASSSGTSGFYGELFF. The DNA of the CDR3 is TGCGCCAGCAGCTCCGGGACTAGCGGTTTTTATGGGGAGCTGTTTTTT. Together with reference TRBV5-1 and TRBJ2-2, the CDR3 gives the full variable domain: KAGVTQTPRYLIKTRGQQVTLSCSPISGHRSVSWYQQTPGQGLQFLFEYFSETQRNKGNFPGRFSGRQFSNSRSEMNVSTLELGDSALYLCASSSGTSGFYGELFFGEGSRLTVL.

The chain links TRBV3-1 (or the pseudogene TRBV3-2) to TRBJ2-2; D remains ambiguous. Trimming took off 4 bases at V and 4 bases at J, with 13 bases between the two ends. This CDR3 is built from 15 residues. CDR1 LGHDT and CDR2 YNNKEL come from the germline V gene (reference sequence). DNA for the CDR3: TGTGCCAGCAGCCCCCGACGAGGCCCCACCGGGGAGCTGTTTTTT. This codes for CASSPRRGPTGELFF.

This clone has only a few counts. V is TRBV6-5 and J is TRBJ1-1; TRBD1 aligns across 8 bases. V shed 6 bases and J 1 base; nucleotides not matched to a gene: 7. CDR3 length equals 15 residues. Germline CDR1 reads MNHEY; CDR2 reads SVGAGI. Written as DNA, the CDR3 is TGTGCCAGCAGGGAGAATCAGGGGGCGAACACTGAAGCTTTCTTT. Protein: CASRENQGANTEAFF.

The chain carries TRBV4-1 and TRBJ2-5; TRBD2 agrees at 9 bases. The length of the CDR3 is 17 residues. CDR1 is MGHRA and CDR2 is YSYEKL in the germline V gene. The V and J ends lost 0 bases and 4 bases, in that order; junction bases with no gene match: 9. The CDR3: CASSQETSGWNRETQYF. Written as DNA, the CDR3 is TGCGCCAGCAGCCAAGAAACTAGCGGGTGGAACCGAGAGACCCAGTACTTC.

In this sample, this clone turned up once. CDR3 nucleotide sequence: TGTGCCAGCTCACCCGCTGGAAAACAGGGCTACACCTTC. Translation: CASSPAGKQGYTF. The chain is built from TRBV18 and TRBJ1-2; D gene ambiguous. The V end was cut by 3 bases, the J end by 8 bases, with 13 bases between. The CDR3 totals 13 residues. Germline values: CDR1 KGHSH, CDR2 LQKENI.

The chain is built from TRBV6-1 and TRBJ2-5, with TRBD2 matching 9 bases. CDR3 size: 18 residues. J lost 0 bases, V lost 3 bases, and 11 bases had no gene match. Germline-derived CDR1 and CDR2 are MNHNS and SASEGT. The CDR3 nucleotides are TGTGCCAGCAGTGACTTCGGCGGCGGGGGGGAGTACCAAGAGACCCAGTACTTC. Translation gives CASSDFGGGGEYQETQYF.

The chain couples TRBV5-6 to TRBJ1-6; D possibly corresponds to TRBD1 (5 bases). Germline values: CDR1 SGHDT, CDR2 YYEEEE. The V gene lost 4 bases and the J gene lost 10 bases, with 12 bases spanning the gap. This CDR3 is built from 13 residues. CDR3 sequence reads: CASSQDISSPLHF. The CDR3, as DNA: TGTGCCAGCAGCCAGGACATATCCTCACCCCTCCACTTT.

This clone was seen only once. The V and J genes are TRBV24-1 and TRBJ2-7; TRBD1 is a possible D gene (5 bases). V gave up 8 bases and J gave up 4 bases, with 14 bases separating them. Germline CDR1 KGHDR, CDR2 SFDVKD. The CDR3 has 13 residues. DNA for the CDR3: TGTGCCACCACCCGGACAAGGAAATACGAGCAGTACTTC. Residues: CATTRTRKYEQYF.

This sequence joins TRBV28 and TRBJ1-3; D may be TRBD1 (5 bases). The germline V gene has CDR1 MDHEN and CDR2 SYDVKM. V was pared by 2 bases and J by 3 bases, with 8 bases between. This CDR3 comprises 14 residues. The CDR3 reads CASSLRGNGNTIYF. Here the CDR3 DNA reads TGTGCCAGCAGTTTAAGGGGTAATGGAAACACCATATATTTT.

This chain joins TRBV10-1 and TRBJ1-1; weak D call: TRBD1 (6 bases). Between the trimmed V and J ends, which lost 7 bases and 6 bases, there was a span of 15 bases. The CDR3 has 13 residues. Looked up from germline, CDR1 is WNHNN and CDR2 is SYGVQD (reference sequence). The CDR3 sequence is CASKPREGAEAFF. The CDR3 DNA reads TGCGCCAGCAAGCCCCGCGAGGGGGCTGAAGCTTTCTTT.

This chain uses TRBV30 with TRBJ2-1; a weak D match, TRBD1 (5 bases). The CDR3 loop spans 14 amino acids. The V gene's germline CDR1 is GTSNPN and CDR2 SVGIG (reference sequence). V was clipped by 4 bases and J by 3 bases, with 13 bases between them. The CDR3 protein is CAWTPDSHYNEQFF. CDR3 nucleotides: TGTGCCTGGACTCCAGACAGCCACTACAATGAGCAGTTCTTC.

The CDR3 DNA sequence: TGTGCCAGTAGTTCGGGGACAGGGTATATTTACGAGCAGTACTTC. Translated: CASSSGTGYIYEQYF. V is TRBV19 and J is TRBJ2-7; 9 bases are a match to TRBD1. Germline V gives CDR1 LNHDA, CDR2 SQIVND (reference sequence). The CDR3 spans 15 residues. The V gene end was trimmed by 5 bases and the J gene end by 4 bases; junction bases not matched to a gene: 9.

The V call is TRBV4-1, the J call TRBJ1-1, with TRBD1 matching over 7 bases. The CDR3 loop spans 14 amino acids. J lost 3 bases, V lost 3 bases, and 4 bases had no gene match. Germline loops: CDR1 MGHRA, CDR2 YSYEKL. The CDR3 DNA reads TGCGCCAGCAGCCATCCCCAGGGGGACACTGAAGCTTTCTTT. It codes for CASSHPQGDTEAFF.

The V gene is TRBV9, the J gene TRBJ2-2, with D perhaps TRBD1 (5 bases). Germline values: CDR1 SGDLS, CDR2 YYNGEE. The CDR3 length is 16 residues. With 0 bases removed from V and 2 bases from J, the gap between germline ends came to 11 bases. CDR3 protein: CASSVVGAANTGELFF. The CDR3 DNA is TGTGCCAGCAGCGTAGTTGGGGCGGCTAACACCGGGGAGCTGTTTTTT.

This chain connects TRBV10-3 to TRBJ1-1; TRBD1 aligns across 7 bases. Unmatched junction bases numbered 3, after V lost 0 bases and J lost 2 bases. Germline loops: CDR1 ENHRY, CDR2 SYGVKD. The CDR3 totals 15 residues. Here the CDR3 DNA reads TGTGCCATCAGTGAGTCGACAGGGAAAAACACTGAAGCTTTCTTT. This codes for CAISESTGKNTEAFF.

The chain carries TRBV4-2 and TRBJ1-2, with TRBD1 identical over 8 bases. The CDR3 totals 17 residues. CDR1 and CDR2 from the germline V gene are LGHNA and YNFKEQ. With V trimmed by 0 bases and J by 3 bases, 9 bases remained unmatched. The CDR3 DNA reads as TGTGCCAGCAGCCAAGAAGGACAGGGAAATAAGGACTATGGCTACACCTTC. Its protein is CASSQEGQGNKDYGYTF.